This paragraph covers one TCR beta chain sequence. No antigen is known for it. The source of the sample is a study of T cell repertoires in cytomegalovirus infection. Study-level information: Well-studied HLA-B-restricted epitopes and recently identified HLA-C-restricted epitopes of CMV were both used in the study. Indicated by public TCR beta signatures were CMV infection and matching HLA type.

In germline, CDR1 is MDHEN, CDR2 SYDVKM. V was shortened by 2 bases and J by 6 bases, with 17 bases between the two germline ends. The CDR3 is 16 amino acids. General study points: It was HLA-C-restricted CMV-specific TCR beta clonotypes that dominated the response ex vivo.

TCRdb itself ran the reads through MiXCR, one entry per CDR3 protein. The table records some 500,000 distinct CDR3 sequences, almost 40% of them present only once. The source is a human donor in good health (CMV status not recorded). Some clones in this sample may be carry-over from other donors' samples. The chain employs TRBV28 and TRBJ2-1; the D is unclear. Material: cultured PBMCs, obtained from culture after CMV antigen stimulation. CDR3 amino acids: CASSLTPHRYGNEQFF. In DNA form, the CDR3 reads TGTGCCAGCAGTTTAACCCCGCATAGGTATGGCAATGAGCAGTTCTTC.